This TCR beta chain was sequenced for a study of technical replicates of blood from several donors. Sequencing used immunoSEQ multiplex PCR; TCRdb keeps in-frame clones, though not all of them. The sample lists 80,000 to 95,000 clones; around 96% were seen once. Germline CDR1 is ENHRY and CDR2 is SYGVKD. The ends were cut back, 11 bases at V and 0 bases at J, with 22 bases in the middle. This CDR3 spans 16 amino acids. The chain couples TRBV10-3 to TRBJ1-2; tentative D call: TRBD1 (5 bases). Source material: T cells isolated from PBMCs. This TCR was sampled from a human donor in good health. The DNA for the CDR3 is TGTGCCGCTTTAACCGGGGGGAGTACAGCTAACTATGGCTACACCTTC. It yields the protein CAALTGGSTANYGYTF.